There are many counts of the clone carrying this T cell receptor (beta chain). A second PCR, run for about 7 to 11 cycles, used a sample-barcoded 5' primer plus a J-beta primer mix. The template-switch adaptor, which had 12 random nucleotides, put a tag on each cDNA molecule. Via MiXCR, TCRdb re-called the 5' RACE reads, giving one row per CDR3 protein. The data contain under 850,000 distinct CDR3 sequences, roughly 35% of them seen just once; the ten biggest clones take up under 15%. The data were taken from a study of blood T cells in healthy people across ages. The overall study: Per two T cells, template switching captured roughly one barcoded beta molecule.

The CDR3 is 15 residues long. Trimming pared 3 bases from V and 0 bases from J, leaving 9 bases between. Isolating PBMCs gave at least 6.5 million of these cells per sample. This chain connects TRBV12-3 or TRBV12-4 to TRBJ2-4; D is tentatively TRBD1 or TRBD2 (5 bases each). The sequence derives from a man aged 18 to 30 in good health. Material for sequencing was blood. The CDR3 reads CASSLVGVAKNIQYF. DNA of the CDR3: TGTGCCAGCAGTTTGGTGGGGGTAGCCAAAAACATTCAGTACTTC.